This T cell receptor (beta chain) was sequenced during a study of blood T cells in healthy people across ages. This CDR3 comprises 13 residues. Germline V gene data show CDR1 as SGHDT and CDR2 as YYEEEE. Trimming left V 0 bases short and J 5 bases short, with 8 bases between. This clonotype was seen ten or more times. A J-beta primer mix and a sample-barcoded 5' primer were used in a second PCR of about 7 to 12 cycles. TCRdb recomputed calls from the 5' RACE reads with MiXCR, one row per CDR3 protein. The sample holds 800,000 to 950,000 distinct CDR3 sequences, 25% to 35% seen once. This same sample was also taken into another study, of T cells of mothers and their children.

The clonotype originates from a woman aged 40 to 49 in good health. The chain carries TRBV5-6 and TRBJ2-5; no firm D call. Sample: blood. The CDR3 bases are TGTGCCAGCAGCTTGGGTAGCTCGGAGACCCAGTACTTC. Its protein product is CASSLGSSETQYF. Drawing the rest from reference TRBV5-6 and TRBJ2-5, the complete variable domain is DAGVTQSPTHLIKTRGQQVTLRCSPKSGHDTVSWYQQALGQGPQFIFQYYEEEERQRGNFPDRFSGHQFPNYSSELNVNALLLGDSALYLCASSLGSSETQYFGPGTRLLVL.